This TCR beta chain derives from a study of OX40 agonist ivuxolimab in advanced cancers. Turning to the study itself: Patients undergoing dose escalation presented with hepatocellular carcinoma, melanoma, renal cell or head and neck cancer. The study's findings and limits: Patients who responded partially at 0.1-3.0 mg/kg showed clonal expansion ranking among the lowest. Expanded clones were, on average, more numerous among CD8+ T cells than CD4+.

Concerning this clone: Its antigen remains unidentified.

The investigators sampled blood at baseline, at cycle 4 day 1, and at cycle 7 day 1. This table comes from immunoSEQ multiplex PCR, and its TCRdb copy is limited to in-frame clones, with some not included. The data show more than 75,000 clones, over 75% seen once. This receptor was taken from an adult with an advanced solid tumor such as melanoma, head and neck, liver or kidney cancer. The sample here was CD4+ or CD8+ T cells sorted from blood, taken in a trial of the OX40 agonist ivuxolimab.

CDR3 protein: CASSVGDSTYEQYF. CDR3 DNA sequence: TGTGCCAGCAGCGTAGGGGACAGCACCTACGAGCAGTACTTC. V is TRBV9 and J is TRBJ2-7, with TRBD1 matching over 7 bases. The CDR3 is 14 amino acids. The V gene's germline CDR1 is SGDLS and CDR2 YYNGEE. Trimming removed 0 bases from V and 2 bases from J; junction bases left unmatched: 2.